Following are 31 T cell receptor beta chains from one sample sequenced in a study of blood T cells in healthy people across ages. Primed by a sample-barcoded 5' primer and a J-beta primer mix, a second PCR proceeded for 7 to 11 cycles. TCRdb ran MiXCR on the 5' RACE reads and lists one entry per CDR3 protein. This repertoire shows about 900,000 distinct CDR3 sequences, roughly 52% found once; its top ten account for under 15%. Sequenced material: blood. Receptor source: a man aged 25-45 years in good health.

The chain combines TRBV4-1 with TRBJ1-1; D unclear. The germline V gene has CDR1 MGHRA and CDR2 YSYEKL. This CDR3 region has 15 residues. V lost 4 bases and J 3 bases, leaving 15 bases between the germline ends. This CDR3 is CASSLSSLRDTEAFF. The CDR3 DNA reads as TGCGCCAGCAGCCTTTCATCCTTAAGGGACACTGAAGCTTTCTTT.

This CDR3 reads CASSQGTGGEWLFF. The CDR3 DNA reads TGCGCCAGCAGCCAAGGGACAGGGGGAGAGTGGCTGTTTTTT. V usage is TRBV4-1 and J usage is TRBJ1-4, with 10 bases lining up with TRBD1. Germline V gene lookup returns CDR1 MGHRA and CDR2 YSYEKL. The CDR3 length is 14 residues. Trimming took 1 base from V and 14 from J; bases not matched to a gene: 7.

The CDR3 region has the DNA TGTGCCACCTCAGGGTTAGAACTAGCGGGGGGAATGCGAGAGACCCAGTACTTC. Translating gives CATSGLELAGGMRETQYF. This chain uses TRBV6-1 with TRBJ2-5; 12 nucleotides agree with TRBD2. From germline, CDR1 is MNHNS and CDR2 SASEGT. The J segment lost 4 bases and the V segment lost 10 bases, leaving 19 bases of the junction unmatched. There are 18 residues in the CDR3.

The V call is TRBV12-3 or TRBV12-4, the J call TRBJ2-5; the D gene could be TRBD1 or TRBD2 (5 bases each). Trimming shortened V by 0 bases and J by 5 bases, and 10 bases separated the two germline ends. CDR3 length: 14 amino acids. The CDR3, as DNA: TGTGCCAGCAGTTTAGCGGGGGTGGGGGAGACCCAGTACTTC. Amino acids: CASSLAGVGETQYF.

This clonotype has only a few counts. CDR3 protein: CASSLIGSTDTQYF. In DNA form, the CDR3 reads TGTGCCAGCAGCTTAATAGGCTCCACAGATACGCAGTATTTT. The chain couples TRBV7-3 to TRBJ2-3, with D unresolved. From germline, CDR1 is SGHTA and CDR2 FQGTGA. The CDR3 length is 14 residues. V was clipped by 1 base and J by 2 bases, with 7 bases between them.

The V call is TRBV20-1, the J call TRBJ1-1, with D uncertain. Trimming took 5 bases from V and 6 from J, leaving 10 bases between them. There are 11 residues in the CDR3. Germline V gene data show CDR1 as DFQATT and CDR2 as SNEGSKA (reference sequence). The CDR3 DNA sequence: TGCAGTGCTGCCCGGCGCCCTGAAGCTTTCTTT. This encodes CSAARRPEAFF.

Only a few counts were recorded for this clonotype. V gene TRBV29-1 combines with J gene TRBJ1-2; D not certain. CDR3 size: 14 residues. The V end lost 5 bases, the J end lost 2 bases, and 15 bases lay between the germline ends. The germline V gene has CDR1 SQVTM and CDR2 ANQGSEA. The CDR3 DNA follows: TGCAGCGTTACTACGGGGAGCTTCAACTATGGCTACACCTTC. Translation: CSVTTGSFNYGYTF. Together with reference TRBV29-1 and TRBJ1-2, the CDR3 gives the full variable domain: SAVISQKPSRDICQRGTSLTIQCQVDSQVTMMFWYRQQPGQSLTLIATANQGSEATYESGFVIDKFPISRPNLTFSTLTVSNMSPEDSSIYLCSVTTGSFNYGYTFGSGTRLTVV.

This clonotype was detected only a few times. J is TRBJ2-3 and V is TRBV2; D is perhaps TRBD2 (6 bases). This CDR3 spans 15 amino acids. V was cut by 7 bases and J by 6 bases, with 20 bases left in between. Germline V gene sequence: CDR1 SNHLY, CDR2 FYNNEI. CDR3 sequence (DNA): TGTGCCAGCAAATCCCGGGACTCCATATCTGATACGCAGTATTTT. This codes for CASKSRDSISDTQYF.

Points on this clonotype: Possible read error: a much larger clone is one base away. The genes are TRBV4-2 and TRBJ1-2, with D possibly TRBD1 on 5 matching bases. Trimming stripped 1 base from V and 6 bases from J, with 9 bases between. This CDR3 is 13 amino acids long. Germline CDR1 and CDR2: LGHNA and YNFKEQ. The CDR3 reads CASSQAGTNGYTF. The CDR3 DNA is TGTGCCAGCAGCCAAGCTGGGACCAATGGCTACACCTTC.

This chain joins TRBV20-1 and TRBJ2-1; 8 positions match TRBD2. The CDR3 sequence is 15 residues long. CDR1 and CDR2 from the germline V gene are DFQATT and SNEGSKA (reference sequence). Trimming cost V 5 bases and J 4 bases; bases outside gene matches: 10. The CDR3 loop is CSASPSSGLYNEQFF. The CDR3, as DNA: TGCAGTGCTTCCCCCTCTAGCGGGTTATACAATGAGCAGTTCTTC.

V usage is TRBV11-2 and J usage is TRBJ1-2, with unresolved D. V was pared by 6 bases and J by 6 bases, with 11 bases between. CDR1 and CDR2 from the germline V gene are SGHAT and FQNNGV. The CDR3 runs 12 residues. Here the CDR3 DNA reads TGTGCCAGCAGGCAGCCTTTGAATGGCTACACCTTC. Translation: CASRQPLNGYTF.

This clonotype was counted many times. The chain employs TRBV29-1 and TRBJ1-2, with D maybe TRBD1 (6 bases). Germline-derived CDR1 and CDR2 are SQVTM and ANQGSEA. CDR3 length: 11 amino acids. V lost 6 bases, J lost 8 bases, and 13 bases lay in between. CDR3 nucleotides: TGCAGCGTGTCAGGGGAAAACGGCTACACCTTC. This sequence encodes CSVSGENGYTF.

Only a few counts were recorded for this clonotype. The J gene is TRBJ2-1, the V gene TRBV12-5, with 12 nucleotides matching TRBD2. This CDR3 is built from 16 residues. Germline V lookup: CDR1 LGHNT, CDR2 FRNRAP. The trim removed 5 bases at V and 2 bases at J, leaving 4 bases unmatched. The CDR3 region is CASGLRLAGAYNEQFF. DNA for the CDR3: TGTGCTAGTGGTCTACGACTAGCGGGAGCCTACAATGAGCAGTTCTTC. Using reference TRBV12-5 and TRBJ2-1 for the parts outside the CDR3, the full variable domain is DARVTQTPRHKVTEMGQEVTMRCQPILGHNTVFWYRQTMMQGLELLAYFRNRAPLDDSGMPKDRFSAEMPDATLATLKIQPSEPRDSAVYFCASGLRLAGAYNEQFFGPGTRLTVL.

With regard to this clonotype: Just one base apart from a much larger clone, this may be a read error. The rearrangement links TRBV5-6 to TRBJ2-3, with 7 positions matching TRBD2. Germline V gene sequence: CDR1 SGHDT, CDR2 YYEEEE. The CDR3 is made up of 15 amino acids. The CDR3 is CANSLDGGWTDTQYF. CDR3 in DNA: TGTGCCAACAGCTTGGACGGGGGGTGGACAGATACGCAGTATTTT.

The chain recombines TRBV7-2 with TRBJ2-3; D gene unclear. The CDR3 runs to 13 residues. V lost 4 bases and J 4 bases, leaving 9 bases between the germline ends. The germline V gene has CDR1 SGHTA and CDR2 FQGNSA. The CDR3 DNA follows: TGTGCCAGCAGCTCATCGTGGGCAGATACGCAGTATTTT. Translating it yields CASSSSWADTQYF.

In this sample, this clonotype turned up a few times. This chain uses TRBV5-1 with TRBJ2-3, with 9 bases identical to TRBD1. The CDR3 has 15 residues. The junction had 7 bases not matched to a gene; V was cut back by 4 bases and J by 4 bases. Germline values: CDR1 SGHRS, CDR2 YFSETQ. In DNA, the CDR3 is TGCGCCAGCAGCAGGGGACAGGGTCTCCCAGATACGCAGTATTTT. It translates to CASSRGQGLPDTQYF.

The V and J genes are TRBV14 and TRBJ1-1, with TRBD1 as a possible D gene (5 bases). Trimming removed 2 bases at V and 6 bases at J, with 22 bases between. Germline assignment: CDR1 SGHDN and CDR2 FVKESK. The CDR3 totals 17 residues. The CDR3 DNA reads TGTGCCAGCAGCCAACTATCTTCTATTGGGGCTGAATCTGAAGCTTTCTTT. This codes for CASSQLSSIGAESEAFF.

This rearrangement joins TRBV4-1 to TRBJ1-2; D gene uncertain. This CDR3 is built from 15 residues. CDR1 is MGHRA and CDR2 is YSYEKL in the germline V gene. V was pared by 4 bases and J by 8 bases, with 20 bases between. CDR3 DNA: TGCGCCAGCAGCCTACTCTCTGTGGACTGGGAAGGCTACACCTTC. It encodes CASSLLSVDWEGYTF.

The chain carries TRBV28 and TRBJ2-3, with 7 nucleotides matching TRBD1. Germline loops: CDR1 MDHEN, CDR2 SYDVKM. CDR3 length: 14 amino acids. Germline trimming cut 1 base from V and 11 bases from J; bases unmatched to any gene: 9. The CDR3 loop reads CASSLFSTGRKQYF. The CDR3 DNA is TGTGCCAGCAGTTTATTCTCGACAGGGCGTAAGCAGTATTTT. Supplemented by reference TRBV28 and TRBJ2-3, the full variable domain reads DVKVTQSSRYLVKRTGEKVFLECVQDMDHENMFWYRQDPGLGLRLIYFSYDVKMKEKGDIPEGYSVSREKKERFSLILESASTNQTSMYLCASSLFSTGRKQYFGPGTRLTVL.

V gene TRBV27 combines with J gene TRBJ2-7, with D tentatively TRBD1 or TRBD2 (5 bases each). The germline CDR1 and CDR2 sequences are MNHEY and SMNVEV (reference sequence). The CDR3 runs 15 residues. Trimming left V 6 bases short and J 1 base short, with 16 bases between. CDR3 nucleotide sequence: TGTGCCAGCAGACCGCCTCGGGACGGGTCCTACGAGCAGTACTTC. Translated: CASRPPRDGSYEQYF.

This sequence joins TRBV7-2 and TRBJ1-6; D is unresolved. CDR1 and CDR2 (germline): SGHTA, FQGNSA. The germline V and J ends were trimmed by 1 base and 13 bases, with 8 bases remaining between them. This CDR3 has 12 amino acids. In DNA form, the CDR3 reads TGTGCCAGCAGCTTAGAGCTGGGGCCCCTCCACTTT. As protein: CASSLELGPLHF. The variable domain in full, with the rest retrieved from reference TRBV7-2 and TRBJ1-6, is GAGVSQSPSNKVTEKGKDVELRCDPISGHTALYWYRQSLGQGLEFLIYFQGNSAPDKSGLPSDRFSAERTGGSVSTLTIQRTQQEDSAVYLCASSLELGPLHFGNGTRLTVT.

The chain has TRBV20-1 and TRBJ1-5, with no clear D. Germline lookup yields CDR1 DFQATT and CDR2 SNEGSKA (reference sequence). The length of the CDR3 is 14 residues. V was clipped by 8 bases and J by 2 bases, with 16 bases between them. CDR3 sequence reads: CSTNGQGGNQPQHF. DNA for the CDR3: TGCAGTACCAATGGCCAAGGTGGCAATCAGCCCCAGCATTTT.

For this clonotype: A much bigger clone sits one base away, suggesting this may be a read error. DNA for the CDR3: TGCGCCAGCAGCCAAGTAGGGTCCGGCGGTGGGGCTTTCTTT. This codes for CASSQVGSGGGAFF. The chain recombines TRBV4-1 with TRBJ1-1, with D uncertain. V dropped 1 base and J dropped 11 bases, with 17 bases sitting between them. Germline loops: CDR1 MGHRA, CDR2 YSYEKL. The CDR3 extends over 14 amino acids.

This clonotype was counted between two and nine times. The chain combines TRBV2 with TRBJ2-1; D is uncertain. Germline CDR1 SNHLY, CDR2 FYNNEI. CDR3 length: 14 amino acids. V lost 4 bases and J 0 bases, leaving 7 bases between the germline ends. The DNA for the CDR3 is TGTGCCAGCAGTGTAGGGATCTCCTACAATGAGCAGTTCTTC. This gives the protein CASSVGISYNEQFF.

The chain recombines TRBV7-2 with TRBJ2-1; 10 positions agree with TRBD1. Germline V lookup: CDR1 SGHTA, CDR2 FQGNSA. CDR3 length: 17 residues. V shed 2 bases and J 3 bases; nucleotides not matched to a gene: 7. The CDR3 protein is CASSLRRRDRGYNEQFF. CDR3 nucleotide sequence: TGTGCCAGCAGCTTACGCCGACGGGACAGGGGCTACAATGAGCAGTTCTTC.

This clonotype was seen a handful of times. The chain couples TRBV4-1 to TRBJ2-3; TRBD1 matches at 7 bases. Trimming took 0 bases from V and 4 from J; bases not matched to a gene: 4. The CDR3 has 15 amino acids. Per germline, CDR1 MGHRA and CDR2 YSYEKL. The CDR3 here is CASSQDQGEPDTQYF. CDR3 nucleotide sequence: TGCGCCAGCAGCCAAGACCAGGGGGAGCCAGATACGCAGTATTTT.

This clonotype was picked up a small number of times. This chain uses TRBV20-1 with TRBJ2-1, with unresolved D. V lost 5 bases and J lost 7, with 15 bases in between. Germline CDR1 and CDR2: DFQATT and SNEGSKA (reference sequence). This CDR3 has 13 residues. CDR3 region: CSARAGGGNEQFF. CDR3 sequence (DNA): TGCAGTGCTCGGGCCGGCGGCGGAAATGAGCAGTTCTTC.

This clonotype turned up a few times. The gene calls are TRBV18 and TRBJ2-5; D is ambiguous. The last part of the DNA fits TRBJ2-7 better; the J call may be wrong. This CDR3 spans 13 amino acids. Germline-derived CDR1 and CDR2 are KGHSH and LQKENI. The CDR3 sequence is CASSPLRNHEQYF. CDR3 coding DNA: TGTGCCAGCTCACCACTTCGAAACCACGAGCAGTACTTC.

The chain has TRBV7-6 and TRBJ1-6, with 9 bases aligning to TRBD1. This CDR3 spans 16 amino acids. Losses at the gene ends were 5 bases for V and 7 bases for J; bases not matched to a gene: 9. Germline values: CDR1 SGHVS, CDR2 FNYEAQ. The CDR3 coding sequence is TGTGCCAGCAGCAACCACAGGGGGCCGGGAAATTCACCCCTCCACTTT. It yields the protein CASSNHRGPGNSPLHF. Drawing the rest from reference TRBV7-6 and TRBJ1-6, the complete variable domain is GAGVSQSPRYKVTKRGQDVALRCDPISGHVSLYWYRQALGQGPEFLTYFNYEAQQDKSGLPNDRFSAERPEGSISTLTIQRTEQRDSAMYRCASSNHRGPGNSPLHFGNGTRLTVT.

The chain joins TRBV11-2 to TRBJ2-7; 10 bases agree with TRBD2. The trim removed 5 bases at V and 7 bases at J, leaving 11 bases unmatched. CDR3 length: 15 amino acids. Germline V gene sequence: CDR1 SGHAT, CDR2 FQNNGV. CDR3 bases: TGTGCCAGCAGCCGAAGCGGGGGGGCTTTCTATGAGCAGTACTTC. Its protein product is CASSRSGGAFYEQYF.

Worth noting for this clonotype: This likely comes from a read error, as the CDR3 has no conserved phenylalanine or tryptophan at its end. The chain uses TRBV12-3 or TRBV12-4 and TRBJ2-1, with 15 bases lining up with TRBD2. The CDR3 loop spans 15 amino acids. The trim removed 6 bases at V and 8 bases at J, leaving 5 bases unmatched. The CDR3 DNA is TGTGCCAGCAGGGGACTAGCGGGGGGCCGGGATGAGCAGTTCTCC. Amino acids: CASRGLAGGRDEQFS.